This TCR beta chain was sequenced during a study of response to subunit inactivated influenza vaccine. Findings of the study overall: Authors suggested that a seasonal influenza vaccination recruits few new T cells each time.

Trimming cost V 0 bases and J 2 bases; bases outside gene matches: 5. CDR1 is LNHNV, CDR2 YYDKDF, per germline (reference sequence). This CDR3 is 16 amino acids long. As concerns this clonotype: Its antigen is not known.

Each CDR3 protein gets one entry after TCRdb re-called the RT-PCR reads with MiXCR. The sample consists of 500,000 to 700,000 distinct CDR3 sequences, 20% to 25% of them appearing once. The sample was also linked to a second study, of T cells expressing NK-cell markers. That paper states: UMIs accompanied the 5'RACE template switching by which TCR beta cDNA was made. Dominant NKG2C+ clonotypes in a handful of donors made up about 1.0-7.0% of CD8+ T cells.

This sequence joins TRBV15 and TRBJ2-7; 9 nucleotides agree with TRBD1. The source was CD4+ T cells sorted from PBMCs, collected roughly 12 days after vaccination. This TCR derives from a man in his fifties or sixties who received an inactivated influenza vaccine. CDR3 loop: CATSRDPGQGAYEQYF. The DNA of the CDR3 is TGTGCCACCAGCAGAGATCCGGGACAGGGAGCCTACGAGCAGTACTTC.